This T cell receptor beta chain was recorded in a study of T cells in Graves' hyperthyroidism and ophthalmopathy. The authors obtained PBMCs from 9 to 10 ml of fresh peripheral blood. V dropped 0 bases and J dropped 8; count of bases not matched to a gene: 9. The germline CDR1 and CDR2 sequences are SGHTA and FQGNSA. The CDR3 consists of 15 residues. TCR beta CDR3 sequences were amplified from RNA transcripts. TCR CDR3 underwent first-round RT-PCR with the HTBI primer set. TCRdb reanalysed the multiplex PCR reads using MiXCR and keeps one entry per CDR3 protein. The table lists approximately 740,000 distinct CDR3 sequences, 11% to 15% of them singletons. This clonotype was counted ten times or more. Its antigen is as yet unknown. Study conclusions and caveats: Stable hyperthyroidism was told apart from ophthalmopathy by a model built on 13 V-J features. In validation, the model predicted ophthalmopathy. These predictions came a median about 6.5 months before onset. Most expanded thyroid clonotypes above 0.001 also appeared in blood.

This clonotype originated in a woman aged 18 to 35 with Graves' hyperthyroidism. The chain combines TRBV7-2 with TRBJ2-5; 7 positions match TRBD2. Sequences were obtained from blood. CDR3 protein: CASSLAGGGPGTQYF. The CDR3 DNA reads as TGTGCCAGCAGCTTAGCTGGGGGAGGGCCGGGAACCCAGTACTTC.